The 3 T cell receptor beta chains presented below share a single source sample, sequenced in a study of cytomegalovirus exposure and HLA in healthy donors. Assay: immunoSEQ multiplex PCR; the TCRdb copy retains only in-frame clones and omits some. The repertoire holds about 150,000 clones, 70% to 90% seen once, with 2.1% in the top ten. The sequencing input was PBMCs. The receptors originated from a human donor in good health.

The chain combines TRBV28 with TRBJ2-7; D perhaps matches TRBD2 (6 bases). Trimming removed 4 bases at V and 2 bases at J, with 18 bases between. CDR1 is MDHEN, CDR2 SYDVKM, per germline. This CDR3 is 16 amino acids long. The CDR3 spells CASSSPGSGGAYEQYF. For the CDR3, the DNA is TGTGCCAGCAGTTCCCCCGGCTCCGGCGGGGCCTACGAGCAGTACTTC.

The chain employs TRBV5-1 and TRBJ1-2; D is unresolved. This CDR3 is built from 15 residues. Per the germline V gene, CDR1 is SGHRS and CDR2 is YFSETQ. V lost 3 bases and J 7 bases, leaving 19 bases between the germline ends. CDR3 amino acids: CASSSTIESGSGYTF. The DNA for the CDR3 is TGCGCCAGCAGCTCAACGATAGAGTCGGGGAGTGGCTACACCTTC.

The chain couples TRBV14 to TRBJ2-1; TRBD1 matches 9 bases. The CDR3 has 15 amino acids. Germline loops: CDR1 SGHDN, CDR2 FVKESK. V lost 4 bases, J lost 4 bases, and 5 bases stayed unmatched. CDR3: CASSLETGGYNEQFF. The CDR3 coding sequence is TGTGCCAGCAGCCTCGAGACAGGGGGATACAATGAGCAGTTCTTC.